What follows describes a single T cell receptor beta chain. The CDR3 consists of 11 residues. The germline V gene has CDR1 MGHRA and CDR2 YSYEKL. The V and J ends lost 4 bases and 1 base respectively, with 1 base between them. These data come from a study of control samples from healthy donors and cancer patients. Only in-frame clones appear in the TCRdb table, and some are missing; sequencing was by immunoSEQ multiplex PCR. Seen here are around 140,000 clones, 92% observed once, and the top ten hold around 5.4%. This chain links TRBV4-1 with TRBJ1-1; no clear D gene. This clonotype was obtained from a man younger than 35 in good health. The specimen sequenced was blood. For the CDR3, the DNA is TGCGCCAGCAGCCGGAACACTGAAGCTTTCTTT. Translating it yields CASSRNTEAFF.